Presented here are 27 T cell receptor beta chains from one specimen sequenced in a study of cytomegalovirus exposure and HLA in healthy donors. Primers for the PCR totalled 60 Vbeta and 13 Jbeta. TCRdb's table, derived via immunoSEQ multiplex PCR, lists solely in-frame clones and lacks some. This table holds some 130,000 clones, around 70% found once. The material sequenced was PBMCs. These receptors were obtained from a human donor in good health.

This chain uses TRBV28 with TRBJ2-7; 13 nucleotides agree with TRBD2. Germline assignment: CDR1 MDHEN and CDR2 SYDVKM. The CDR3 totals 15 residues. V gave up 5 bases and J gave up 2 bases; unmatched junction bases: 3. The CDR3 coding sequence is TGTGCCAGCAGTAAAACTAGCGGGAGGGCCTACGAGCAGTACTTC. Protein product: CASSKTSGRAYEQYF.

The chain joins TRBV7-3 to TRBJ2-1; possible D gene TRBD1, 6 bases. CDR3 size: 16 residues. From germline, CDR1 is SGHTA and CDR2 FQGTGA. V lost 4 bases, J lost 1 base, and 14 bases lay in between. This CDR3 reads CASSSQPGHSYNEQFF. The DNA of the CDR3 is TGTGCCAGCAGCTCCCAGCCGGGACATTCCTACAATGAGCAGTTCTTC.

The CDR3 sequence is CASSHGTGGDEQYF. CDR3 nucleotide sequence: TGTGCCAGCAGCCATGGGACAGGGGGCGACGAGCAGTACTTC. This chain links TRBV9 with TRBJ2-7; 12 bases map to TRBD1. V shed 4 bases and J 5 bases; nucleotides not matched to a gene: 4. CDR1 is SGDLS and CDR2 is YYNGEE in the germline V gene. The CDR3 runs 14 residues.

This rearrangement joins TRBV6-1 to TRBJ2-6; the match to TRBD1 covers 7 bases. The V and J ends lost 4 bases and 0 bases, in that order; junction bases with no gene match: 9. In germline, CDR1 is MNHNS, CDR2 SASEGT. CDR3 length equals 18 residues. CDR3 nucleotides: TGTGCCAGCAGTGGAACCGGGACAGCCTACTCTGGGGCCAACGTCCTGACTTTC. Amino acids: CASSGTGTAYSGANVLTF.

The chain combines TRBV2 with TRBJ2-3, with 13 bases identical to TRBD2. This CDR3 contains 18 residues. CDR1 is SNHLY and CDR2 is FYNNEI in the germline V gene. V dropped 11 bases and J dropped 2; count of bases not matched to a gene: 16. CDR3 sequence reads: CARTGGTSGAPVTDTQYF. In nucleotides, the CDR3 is TGTGCCCGAACAGGGGGGACTAGCGGGGCACCTGTCACAGATACGCAGTATTTT.

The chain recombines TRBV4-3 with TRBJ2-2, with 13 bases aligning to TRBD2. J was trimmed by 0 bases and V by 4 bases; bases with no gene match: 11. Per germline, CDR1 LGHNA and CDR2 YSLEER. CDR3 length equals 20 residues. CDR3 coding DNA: TGCGCCAGCAGCCCCCGAGGACTAGCGGGGGCACTCGCGAACACCGGGGAGCTGTTTTTT. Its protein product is CASSPRGLAGALANTGELFF.

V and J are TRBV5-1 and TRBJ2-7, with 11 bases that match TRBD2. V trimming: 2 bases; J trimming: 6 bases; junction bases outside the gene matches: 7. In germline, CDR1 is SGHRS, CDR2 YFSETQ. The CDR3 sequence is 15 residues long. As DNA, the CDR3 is TGCGCCAGCAGCTTTACTAGCGGGGGTTTGGGCGAGCAGTACTTC. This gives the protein CASSFTSGGLGEQYF.

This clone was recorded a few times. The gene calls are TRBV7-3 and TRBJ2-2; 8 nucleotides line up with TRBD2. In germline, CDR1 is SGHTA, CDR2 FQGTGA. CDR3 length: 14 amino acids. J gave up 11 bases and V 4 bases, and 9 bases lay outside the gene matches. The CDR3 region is CASSWGLGVSELFF. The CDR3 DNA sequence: TGTGCCAGCAGCTGGGGACTAGGAGTGAGCGAGCTGTTTTTT.

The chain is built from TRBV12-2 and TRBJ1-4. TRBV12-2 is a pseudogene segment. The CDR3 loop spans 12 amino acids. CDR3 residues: CASRSGNEKLFF. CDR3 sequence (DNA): TGTGCAAGTCGCTCCGGGAATGAAAAACTGTTTTTT.

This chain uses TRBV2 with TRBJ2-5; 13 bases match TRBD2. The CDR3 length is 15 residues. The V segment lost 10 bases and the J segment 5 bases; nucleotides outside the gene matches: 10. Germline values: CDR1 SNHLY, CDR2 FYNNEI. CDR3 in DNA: TGTGCCACTCGCAGGACTAGCGGGAGTGGGGAGACCCAGTACTTC. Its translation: CATRRTSGSGETQYF.

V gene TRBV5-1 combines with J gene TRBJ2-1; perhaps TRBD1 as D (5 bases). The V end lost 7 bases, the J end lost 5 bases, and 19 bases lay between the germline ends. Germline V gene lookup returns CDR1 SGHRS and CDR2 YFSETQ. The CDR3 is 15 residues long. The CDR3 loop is CASAQGSRSHNEQFF. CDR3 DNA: TGCGCCAGCGCCCAGGGTAGCCGGTCCCACAATGAGCAGTTCTTC.

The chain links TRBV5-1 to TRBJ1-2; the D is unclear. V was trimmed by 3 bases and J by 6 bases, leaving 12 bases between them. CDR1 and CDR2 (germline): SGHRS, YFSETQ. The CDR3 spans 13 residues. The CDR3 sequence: CASSSGNSDGYTF. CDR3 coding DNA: TGCGCCAGCAGCTCGGGGAATTCGGATGGCTACACCTTC.

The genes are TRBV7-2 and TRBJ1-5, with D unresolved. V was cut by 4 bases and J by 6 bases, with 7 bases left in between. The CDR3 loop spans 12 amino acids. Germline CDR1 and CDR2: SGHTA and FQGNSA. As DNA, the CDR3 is TGTGCCAGCAGCTCCCCAGGTCAGCCCCAGCATTTT. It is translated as CASSSPGQPQHF.

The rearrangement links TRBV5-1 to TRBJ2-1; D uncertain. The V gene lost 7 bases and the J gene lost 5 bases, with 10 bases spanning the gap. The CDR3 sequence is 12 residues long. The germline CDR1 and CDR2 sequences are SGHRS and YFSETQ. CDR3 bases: TGCGCCAGCGGCCGCCGGGACAATGAGCAGTTCTTC. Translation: CASGRRDNEQFF.

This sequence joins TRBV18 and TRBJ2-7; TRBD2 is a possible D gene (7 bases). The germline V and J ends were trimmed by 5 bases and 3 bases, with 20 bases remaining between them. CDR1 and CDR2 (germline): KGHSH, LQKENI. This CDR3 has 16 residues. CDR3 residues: CASSSLQGGLDYEQYF. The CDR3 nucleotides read TGTGCCAGCTCAAGCTTACAGGGAGGGCTTGACTACGAGCAGTACTTC.

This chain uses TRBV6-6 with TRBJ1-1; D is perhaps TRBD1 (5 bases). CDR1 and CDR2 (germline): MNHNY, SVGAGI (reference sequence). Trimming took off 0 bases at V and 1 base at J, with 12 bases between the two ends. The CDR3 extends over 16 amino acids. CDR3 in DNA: TGTGCCAGCAGTTACTCGGCGGGGGGAGGGAACACTGAAGCTTTCTTT. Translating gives CASSYSAGGGNTEAFF.

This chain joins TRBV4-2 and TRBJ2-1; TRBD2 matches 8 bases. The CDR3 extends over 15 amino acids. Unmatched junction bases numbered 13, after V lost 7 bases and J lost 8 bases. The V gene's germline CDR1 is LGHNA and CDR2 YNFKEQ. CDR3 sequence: CASTAGGGLWDEQFF. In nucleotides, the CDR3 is TGTGCCAGCACCGCGGGAGGAGGTTTGTGGGATGAGCAGTTCTTC.

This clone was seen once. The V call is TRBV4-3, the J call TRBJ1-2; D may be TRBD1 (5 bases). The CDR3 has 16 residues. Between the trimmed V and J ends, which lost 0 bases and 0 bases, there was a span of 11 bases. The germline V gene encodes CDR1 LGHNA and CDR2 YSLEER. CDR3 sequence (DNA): TGCGCCAGCAGCCAAGAGGGACTCCATCCTAACTATGGCTACACCTTC. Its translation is CASSQEGLHPNYGYTF.

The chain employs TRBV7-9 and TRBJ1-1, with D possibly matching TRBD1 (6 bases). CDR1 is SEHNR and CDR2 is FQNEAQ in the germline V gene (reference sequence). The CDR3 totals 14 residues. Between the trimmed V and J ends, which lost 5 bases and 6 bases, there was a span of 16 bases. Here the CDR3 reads CASSLQGRSAEAFF. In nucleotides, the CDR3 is TGTGCCAGCAGCCTTCAGGGGAGATCCGCTGAAGCTTTCTTT. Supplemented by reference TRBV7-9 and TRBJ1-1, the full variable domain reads DTGVSQNPRHKITKRGQNVTFRCDPISEHNRLYWYRQTLGQGPEFLTYFQNEAQLEKSRLLSDRFSAERPKGSFSTLEIQRTEQGDSAMYLCASSLQGRSAEAFFGQGTRLTVV.

The CDR3 loop reads CASNGWSTGGGYTF. CDR3 in DNA: TGTGCCAGCAACGGGTGGTCGACAGGCGGTGGCTACACCTTC. The chain combines TRBV28 with TRBJ1-2; TRBD1 is a possible D gene (6 bases). Germline V gene data show CDR1 as MDHEN and CDR2 as SYDVKM. Trimming cost V 7 bases and J 7 bases, with 19 bases left between them. This CDR3 comprises 14 residues.

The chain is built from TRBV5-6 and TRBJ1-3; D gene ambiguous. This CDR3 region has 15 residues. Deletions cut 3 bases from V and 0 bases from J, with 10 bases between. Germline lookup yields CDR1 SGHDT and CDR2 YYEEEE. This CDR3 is CASSSARLSGNTIYF. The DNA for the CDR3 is TGTGCCAGCAGCTCAGCCAGACTCTCTGGAAACACCATATATTTT.

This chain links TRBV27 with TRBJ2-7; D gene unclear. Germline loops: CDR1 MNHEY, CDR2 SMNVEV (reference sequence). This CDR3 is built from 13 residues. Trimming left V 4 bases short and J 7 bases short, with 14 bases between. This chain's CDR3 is CASSSYSAGEQYF. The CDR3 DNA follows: TGTGCCAGCAGTTCCTACAGTGCAGGAGAGCAGTACTTC.

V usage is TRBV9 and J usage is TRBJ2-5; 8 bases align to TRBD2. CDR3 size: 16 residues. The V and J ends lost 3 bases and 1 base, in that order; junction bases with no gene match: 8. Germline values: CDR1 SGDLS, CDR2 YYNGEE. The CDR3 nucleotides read TGTGCCAGCAGCGCAGAAGCGGGGGTCCCCCAAGAGACCCAGTACTTC. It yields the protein CASSAEAGVPQETQYF.

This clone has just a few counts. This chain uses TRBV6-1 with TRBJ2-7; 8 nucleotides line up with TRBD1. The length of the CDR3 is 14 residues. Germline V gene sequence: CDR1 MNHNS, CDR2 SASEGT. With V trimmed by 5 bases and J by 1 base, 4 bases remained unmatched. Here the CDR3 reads CASSLDRASYEQYF. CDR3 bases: TGTGCCAGCAGTTTGGACAGGGCTTCCTACGAGCAGTACTTC.

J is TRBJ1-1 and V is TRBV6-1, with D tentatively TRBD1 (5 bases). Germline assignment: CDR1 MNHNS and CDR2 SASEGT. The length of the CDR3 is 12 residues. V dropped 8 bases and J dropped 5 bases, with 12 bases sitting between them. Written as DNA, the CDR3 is TGTGCCAGCGCTTCAGGGTTGACTGAAGCTTTCTTT. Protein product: CASASGLTEAFF.

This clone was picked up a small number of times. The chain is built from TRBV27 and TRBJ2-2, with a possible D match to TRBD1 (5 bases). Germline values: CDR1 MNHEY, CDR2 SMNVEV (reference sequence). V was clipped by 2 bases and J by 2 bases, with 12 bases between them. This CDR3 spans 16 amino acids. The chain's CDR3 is CASSLTSGINTGELFF. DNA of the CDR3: TGTGCCAGCAGTTTAACTTCAGGGATAAACACCGGGGAGCTGTTTTTT.

CDR3 loop: CASSGWGPKAFF. CDR3 nucleotides: TGTGCCAGCAGCGGATGGGGCCCGAAAGCTTTCTTT. The gene calls are TRBV5-8 and TRBJ1-1; D possibly corresponds to TRBD1 (5 bases). The CDR3 contains 12 residues. The ends were cut back, 4 bases at V and 9 bases at J, with 13 bases in the middle. The germline V gene has CDR1 SGHTS and CDR2 YDEGEE.